This T cell receptor beta chain is drawn from a study of CD8 T cells in ankylosing spondylitis. Broader study findings: A TCR beta motif made of several highly homologous variants seemed typical of ankylosing spondylitis blood.

One entry per CDR3 protein, called by TCRdb with MiXCR from the 5' RACE reads. The sample holds 700,000 or so distinct CDR3 sequences, roughly 20% seen once. This CDR3 has 13 residues. Trimming left V 5 bases short and J 2 bases short, with 9 bases between. Turning to this clonotype: The antigen remains undetermined.

The source is a male donor with ankylosing spondylitis. V is TRBV12-3 or TRBV12-4 and J is TRBJ1-1; D remains unclear. The specimen sequenced was blood, either unsorted or a sorted T cell fraction (not recorded which). CDR3 in DNA: TGTGCCAGCAGTGGGAATTTCAACACTGAAGCTTTCTTT. Translated, it gives CASSGNFNTEAFF.